One and the same sample provided the 27 T cell receptor beta chains below, sequenced in a study of control samples from healthy donors and cancer patients. TCRdb's copy holds only in-frame clones and misses some; the assay was immunoSEQ multiplex PCR. Altogether under 150,000 clones are present, over 85% being singletons, with the ten largest covering around 11%. The sequencing input was blood. The receptors stem from a man aged 25 to 40 in good health.

This chain connects TRBV7-9 to TRBJ2-7; possibly TRBD1 for D (5 bases). V lost 5 bases and J lost 0, with 8 bases in between. Germline CDR1 and CDR2: SEHNR and FQNEAQ (reference sequence). The CDR3 totals 13 residues. As DNA, the CDR3 is TGTGCCAGCAGCCCCAGGGTCTCCTACGAGCAGTACTTC. It yields the protein CASSPRVSYEQYF.

The V gene is TRBV18, the J gene TRBJ1-1; the D is unclear. V gave up 4 bases and J gave up 0 bases, with 12 bases separating them. The CDR3 runs 15 residues. The germline V gene encodes CDR1 KGHSH and CDR2 LQKENI. The CDR3 spells CASSQARQMNTEAFF. The CDR3 nucleotides read TGTGCCAGCTCACAGGCGAGACAAATGAACACTGAAGCTTTCTTT.

The V call is TRBV27, the J call TRBJ2-7, with 12 bases that match TRBD2. The CDR3 runs to 16 residues. Unmatched junction bases numbered 7, after V lost 6 bases and J lost 1 base. Germline V gives CDR1 MNHEY, CDR2 SMNVEV (reference sequence). CDR3 nucleotide sequence: TGTGCCAGCAGCCACCAGACTAGCGGGAGTTCCTACGAGCAGTACTTC. Its protein product is CASSHQTSGSSYEQYF.

CDR3 in DNA: TGTGCCAGCAGCTTCACAGGGGGCGCGGGCTACACCTTC. Encoded protein: CASSFTGGAGYTF. The chain is built from TRBV9 and TRBJ1-2; 9 bases line up with TRBD1. Germline V gene lookup returns CDR1 SGDLS and CDR2 YYNGEE. V dropped 4 bases and J dropped 8; count of bases not matched to a gene: 6. CDR3 length: 13 amino acids.

This clone was seen a few times. The rearrangement links TRBV6-6 to TRBJ1-2; D perhaps matches TRBD1 (6 bases). This CDR3 contains 13 residues. V was clipped by 6 bases and J by 1 base, with 9 bases between them. Germline assignment: CDR1 MNHNY and CDR2 SVGAGI (reference sequence). DNA for the CDR3: TGTGCCAGCAGACTGGACAGTAACTATGGCTACACCTTC. As protein: CASRLDSNYGYTF.

The V gene is TRBV7-9, the J gene TRBJ1-1; D unresolved. CDR1 and CDR2 from the germline V gene are SEHNR and FQNEAQ (reference sequence). V dropped 2 bases and J dropped 6 bases, with 7 bases sitting between them. CDR3 length: 12 amino acids. CDR3 sequence: CASSLNFAEAFF. CDR3 DNA: TGTGCCAGCAGCTTAAATTTCGCTGAAGCTTTCTTT.

This chain links TRBV18 with TRBJ1-2; 9 nucleotides align to TRBD1. This CDR3 contains 18 residues. Trimming at V came to 4 bases and at J to 3 bases, leaving 15 bases not matched to a gene. Looked up from germline, CDR1 is KGHSH and CDR2 is LQKENI. Written as DNA, the CDR3 is TGTGCCAGCTCACGCGCGGGACAGGGAGGAATAGTTGACTATGGCTACACCTTC. Residues: CASSRAGQGGIVDYGYTF.

This sequence joins TRBV7-8 and TRBJ2-1; 8 bases fit TRBD2. Germline V gene sequence: CDR1 SGHVS, CDR2 FQNEAQ. The CDR3 is made up of 14 amino acids. Trimming at V came to 2 bases and at J to 9 bases, leaving 6 bases not matched to a gene. The CDR3 DNA follows: TGTGCCAGCAGCTTAAGCTGGACTAGCAGTGAGCAGTTCTTC. Translating gives CASSLSWTSSEQFF.

On this clone itself: The sample holds other DNA sequences that translate to the same CDR3. The chain employs TRBV27 and TRBJ2-3, with TRBD1 identical over 8 bases. V was clipped by 3 bases and J by 3 bases; unmatched bases: 5. The CDR3 is 15 amino acids. Per the germline V gene, CDR1 is MNHEY and CDR2 is SMNVEV (reference sequence). CDR3 DNA: TGTGCCAGCAGTTTTGACAGGGGTGGGACAGATACGCAGTATTTT. Its translation is CASSFDRGGTDTQYF.

This sequence joins TRBV19 and TRBJ1-4, with 8 bases matching TRBD1. The CDR3 is 13 residues long. V lost 4 bases to trimming and J lost 14 bases; unmatched junction nucleotides: 9. Germline values: CDR1 LNHDA, CDR2 SQIVND (reference sequence). For the CDR3, the DNA is TGTGCCAGTAGTAGCCAGGGGGCAAAGTTGCTGTTTTTT. Its protein is CASSSQGAKLLFF.

The chain has TRBV5-1 and TRBJ2-1; TRBD1 aligns across 9 bases. Losses at the gene ends were 8 bases for V and 5 bases for J; bases not matched to a gene: 11. CDR3 length equals 15 residues. Germline V CDR1 and CDR2: SGHRS, YFSETQ. The CDR3 sequence is CASREIGTGNNEQFF. Here the CDR3 DNA reads TGCGCCAGTCGGGAGATCGGGACAGGGAACAATGAGCAGTTCTTC.

This chain joins TRBV2 and TRBJ2-1, with TRBD2 identical over 7 bases. The CDR3 is made up of 11 amino acids. Trimming took 8 bases from V and 9 from J; bases not matched to a gene: 4. Germline V gene sequence: CDR1 SNHLY, CDR2 FYNNEI. In DNA, the CDR3 is TGTGCCAGCCTGGGACTAATTGAGCAGTTCTTC. It is translated as CASLGLIEQFF.

The chain has TRBV3-1 (or the pseudogene TRBV3-2) and TRBJ2-2; D perhaps matches TRBD2 (5 bases). V was pared by 0 bases and J by 1 base, with 12 bases between. There are 17 residues in the CDR3. The germline CDR1 and CDR2 sequences are LGHDT and YNNKEL (reference sequence). CDR3: CASSQEFGGGNTGELFF. Written as DNA, the CDR3 is TGTGCCAGCAGCCAAGAATTCGGCGGAGGGAACACCGGGGAGCTGTTTTTT.

The V call is TRBV21-1, the J call TRBJ2-1; the D call of TRBD2 is as the table states it, not checked on the DNA. TRBV21-1 is an annotated pseudogene. This CDR3 contains 13 residues. CDR3 amino acids: CASSKRGSAPQFF. CDR3 nucleotides: TGTGCCAGCAGCAAACGCGGCAGCGCGCCACAGTTCTTC.

This rearrangement joins TRBV6-2 or TRBV6-3 to TRBJ1-5; D is ambiguous. Trimming removed 1 base from V and 0 bases from J, with 1 base in between. The germline CDR1 and CDR2 sequences are MNHEY and SVGEGT. The CDR3 is 13 residues long. CDR3 DNA sequence: TGTGCCAGCAGTTACTTTAGCAATCAGCCCCAGCATTTT. Its protein product is CASSYFSNQPQHF.

The chain has TRBV11-3 and TRBJ1-3, with D maybe TRBD1 (5 bases). Per germline, CDR1 SGHNT and CDR2 YENEEA. The V end was cut by 4 bases, the J end by 5 bases, with 15 bases between. CDR3 length: 15 residues. The CDR3 DNA reads TGTGCCAGCAGCTCCGGAACAGGCCCTAGAAACACCATATATTTT. It encodes CASSSGTGPRNTIYF. Drawing the rest from reference TRBV11-3 and TRBJ1-3, the complete variable domain is EAGVVQSPRYKIIEKKQPVAFWCNPISGHNTLYWYLQNLGQGPELLIRYENEEAVDDSQLPKDRFSAERLKGVDSTLKIQPAELGDSAVYLCASSSGTGPRNTIYFGEGSWLTVV.

This chain joins TRBV5-1 and TRBJ1-1; D possibly corresponds to TRBD1 (6 bases). CDR3 length: 15 amino acids. Germline V gene data show CDR1 as SGHRS and CDR2 as YFSETQ. The V end was cut by 0 bases, the J end by 4 bases, with 13 bases between. The CDR3 spells CASSLEQGQGTEAFF. The CDR3 DNA reads as TGCGCCAGCAGCTTGGAACAGGGTCAGGGCACTGAAGCTTTCTTT.

The chain couples TRBV25-1 to TRBJ2-1, with unresolved D. V lost 2 bases and J 8 bases, leaving 19 bases between the germline ends. From germline, CDR1 is MGHDK and CDR2 SYGVNS. The CDR3 loop spans 16 amino acids. The CDR3 DNA follows: TGTGCCAGCAGTGAAGATGACCCTTGGAGAGATCATGAGCAGTTCTTC. It specifies CASSEDDPWRDHEQFF. Drawing the rest from reference TRBV25-1 and TRBJ2-1, the complete variable domain is EADIYQTPRYLVIGTGKKITLECSQTMGHDKMYWYQQDPGMELHLIHYSYGVNSTEKGDLSSESTVSRIRTEHFPLTLESARPSHTSQYLCASSEDDPWRDHEQFFGPGTRLTVL.

This clone was picked up one time. The chain has TRBV25-1 and TRBJ2-7; D unclear. Between the trimmed V and J ends, which lost 4 bases and 2 bases, there was a span of 3 bases. Germline CDR1 reads MGHDK; CDR2 reads SYGVNS. The CDR3 runs 11 residues. The CDR3 sequence is CASSATYEQYF. In DNA, the CDR3 is TGTGCCAGCAGTGCAACCTACGAGCAGTACTTC.

This chain connects TRBV28 to TRBJ2-1; no reliable D call. Germline assignment: CDR1 MDHEN and CDR2 SYDVKM. CDR3 length: 11 amino acids. The germline V and J ends were trimmed by 2 bases and 11 bases, with 7 bases remaining between them. The CDR3 here is CASSLNLKQFF. Here the CDR3 DNA reads TGTGCCAGCAGTTTAAACCTAAAGCAGTTCTTC.

This rearrangement joins TRBV28 to TRBJ2-1, with 12 bases fitting TRBD2. The junction had 6 bases not matched to a gene; V was cut back by 6 bases and J by 9 bases. Germline V gene sequence: CDR1 MDHEN, CDR2 SYDVKM. The CDR3 is made up of 14 amino acids. CDR3 loop: CASSLTSGRIEQFF. The CDR3 DNA sequence: TGTGCCAGCAGCCTCACTAGCGGGAGGATTGAGCAGTTCTTC. Full variable domain (remainder filled in from reference TRBV28 and TRBJ2-1): DVKVTQSSRYLVKRTGEKVFLECVQDMDHENMFWYRQDPGLGLRLIYFSYDVKMKEKGDIPEGYSVSREKKERFSLILESASTNQTSMYLCASSLTSGRIEQFFGPGTRLTVL.

The chain has TRBV28 and TRBJ1-5; TRBD1 agrees at 8 bases. Germline trimming cut 3 bases from V and 2 bases from J; bases unmatched to any gene: 15. Looked up from germline, CDR1 is MDHEN and CDR2 is SYDVKM. There are 19 residues in the CDR3. The CDR3 sequence is CASSFRRGGQVVGNQPQHF. The CDR3 DNA reads as TGTGCCAGCAGTTTCCGGAGGGGGGGACAGGTGGTGGGCAATCAGCCCCAGCATTTT.

The gene calls are TRBV11-3 and TRBJ2-1, with D possibly being TRBD1 or TRBD2 (5 bases each). V lost 4 bases to trimming and J lost 8 bases, with 9 bases between them. The CDR3 has 12 residues. Per germline, CDR1 SGHNT and CDR2 YENEEA. The CDR3 DNA sequence: TGTGCCAGCAGCTGGGACCAGGATGAGCAGTTCTTC. It is translated as CASSWDQDEQFF. Based on the CDR3 plus reference TRBV11-3 and TRBJ2-1, the full variable domain is EAGVVQSPRYKIIEKKQPVAFWCNPISGHNTLYWYLQNLGQGPELLIRYENEEAVDDSQLPKDRFSAERLKGVDSTLKIQPAELGDSAVYLCASSWDQDEQFFGPGTRLTVL.

The chain is built from TRBV12-5 and TRBJ1-3, with 8 bases aligning to TRBD1. The CDR3 loop spans 16 amino acids. Germline V CDR1 and CDR2: LGHNT, FRNRAP. Trimming cost V 4 bases and J 2 bases; bases outside gene matches: 7. The DNA of the CDR3 is TGTGCTAGTGGTTGGGAGGACAGGGCACCTGGAAACACCATATATTTT. Protein product: CASGWEDRAPGNTIYF.

V usage is TRBV18 and J usage is TRBJ1-1, with D possibly matching TRBD1 (5 bases). Looked up from germline, CDR1 is KGHSH and CDR2 is LQKENI. Trimming removed 3 bases from V and 3 bases from J, with 14 bases in between. This CDR3 has 15 amino acids. The CDR3 DNA sequence: TGTGCCAGCTCACCCCCGGGACGTAAGGACACTGAAGCTTTCTTT. Amino acid sequence: CASSPPGRKDTEAFF.

This clone occurred a few times. This chain uses TRBV14 with TRBJ1-1; 7 bases match TRBD1. Trimming removed 2 bases from V and 3 bases from J; junction bases left unmatched: 6. Germline V gene lookup returns CDR1 SGHDN and CDR2 FVKESK. The CDR3 extends over 15 amino acids. This CDR3 is CASSQKQGSDTEAFF. CDR3 coding DNA: TGTGCCAGCAGCCAAAAACAGGGGTCCGACACTGAAGCTTTCTTT.

V usage is TRBV25-1 and J usage is TRBJ1-6; no definite D call. V lost 4 bases and J 5 bases, leaving 6 bases between the germline ends. The CDR3 is 13 amino acids. The germline gives CDR1 MGHDK, CDR2 SYGVNS. The CDR3 DNA sequence: TGTGCCAGCAGTGTACATAATAATTCACCCCTCCACTTT. Translated, it gives CASSVHNNSPLHF.